These T cell receptor beta chains were read from a single sample in a study of T cell responses to AZD1222 COVID-19 vaccine. This table comes from immunoSEQ multiplex PCR, and its TCRdb copy is limited to in-frame clones, with some not included. The sample yields roughly 150,000 clones, 85% to 95% seen once. This specimen consisted of peripheral blood, obtained 28 days after the second AZD1222 dose. These TCRs come from an adult who received the AZD1222 COVID-19 vaccine. CDR3s include the opening cysteine and the closing phenylalanine or tryptophan. The D gene is left open where the match is weak. The listing skips clone size in some rows; elsewhere it reads once, few, many or a size class.

v_gene,abundance,j_gene,d_gene,CDR3aa,CDR3nt
TRBV7-2,NA,TRBJ1-6,TRBD1,CASSLRTGTLHF,TGTGCCAGCAGCTTACGGACAGGGACGCTTCACTTT
TRBV7-3,NA,TRBJ2-1,TRBD2,CASSLRALAGGPKGRTSYNEQFF,TGTGCCAGCAGCTTAAGGGCGTTAGCGGGAGGGCCGAAAGGTAGGACGTCCTACAATGAGCAGTTCTTC
TRBV7-2,NA,TRBJ2-3,NA,CASSLGGQNADTQYF,TGTGCCAGCAGCTTAGGTGGACAGAATGCAGATACGCAGTATTTT
TRBV9,NA,TRBJ2-1,TRBD2,CASSVLGRDYNEQFF,TGTGCCAGCAGCGTTCTCGGGAGGGATTACAATGAGCAGTTCTTC
TRBV7-2,NA,TRBJ1-4,NA,CASSLARGGAEKLFF,TGTGCCAGCAGCTTAGCGCGGGGAGGTGCTGAAAAACTGTTTTTT
TRBV13,NA,TRBJ2-2,NA,CASSTLKGTEPPRDTGELFF,TGTGCCAGCAGCACCCTTAAAGGGACGGAACCTCCTCGGGACACCGGGGAGCTGTTTTTT
TRBV30,NA,TRBJ1-3,NA,CAWSVRGGNTIYF,TGTGCCTGGAGTGTACGAGGGGGAAACACCATATATTTT
TRBV5-1,NA,TRBJ2-5,TRBD1,CASSFTPDRQETQYF,TGCGCCAGCAGCTTCACCCCGGACAGGCAAGAGACCCAGTACTTC
TRBV24-1,few,TRBJ2-2,TRBD2,CATSGTTSGSWELFF,TGTGCCACCAGTGGAACGACTAGCGGGAGCTGGGAGCTGTTTTTT
TRBV28,NA,TRBJ2-3,NA,CASSLSTDTQYF,TGTGCCAGCAGTTTATCCACAGATACGCAGTATTTT
TRBV18,once,TRBJ1-5,NA,CASSPRRGDNQPQHF,TGTGCCAGCTCACCGAGACGGGGGGACAATCAGCCCCAGCATTTT
TRBV7-2,NA,TRBJ2-7,TRBD2,CASSFGSLGGAYEQYF,TGTGCCAGCAGCTTCGGAAGTCTTGGGGGGGCCTACGAGCAGTACTTC
TRBV5-4,NA,TRBJ2-7,TRBD1,CASSPGGQGRSEQYF,TGTGCCAGCAGCCCCGGGGGACAGGGTCGCTCCGAGCAGTACTTC
TRBV4-1,NA,TRBJ2-3,NA,CASSQDLRPSTDTQYF,TGCGCCAGCAGCCAAGACTTGCGCCCTAGCACAGATACGCAGTATTTT
TRBV28,NA,TRBJ2-7,TRBD1,CASRRAGTGVHEQYF,TGTGCCAGCCGAAGGGCCGGGACAGGGGTCCACGAGCAGTACTTC
TRBV6-5,once,TRBJ2-2,NA,CATGKFPGELFF,TGTGCCACCGGAAAATTCCCCGGGGAGCTGTTTTTT
TRBV19,NA,TRBJ2-2,TRBD1,CASSIGTGNTGELFF,TGTGCCAGTAGTATCGGGACAGGGAACACCGGGGAGCTGTTTTTT